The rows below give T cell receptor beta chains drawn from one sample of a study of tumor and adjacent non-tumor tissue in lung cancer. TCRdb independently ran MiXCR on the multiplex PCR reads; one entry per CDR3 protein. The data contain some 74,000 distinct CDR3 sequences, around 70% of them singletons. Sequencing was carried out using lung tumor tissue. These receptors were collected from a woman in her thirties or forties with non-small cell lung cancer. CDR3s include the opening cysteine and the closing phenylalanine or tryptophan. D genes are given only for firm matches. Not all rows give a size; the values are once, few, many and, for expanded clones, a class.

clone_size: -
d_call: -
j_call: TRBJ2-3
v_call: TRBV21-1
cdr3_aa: CASSKGAGGTDTQYF
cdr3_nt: TGTGCCAGCAGCAAAGGGGCTGGAGGGACAGATACGCAGTATTTT

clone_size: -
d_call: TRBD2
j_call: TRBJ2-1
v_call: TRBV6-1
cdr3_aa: CVSSFSSGVANNDQFF
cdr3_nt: TGTGTCAGCAGCTTCTCCAGCGGGGTGGCGAACAATGATCAGTTCTTC

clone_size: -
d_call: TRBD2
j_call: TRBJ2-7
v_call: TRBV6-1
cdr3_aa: CANSQSSGGPYERYF
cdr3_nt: TGTGCCAACAGTCAATCTAGCGGGGGACCATACGAGCGGTACTTC

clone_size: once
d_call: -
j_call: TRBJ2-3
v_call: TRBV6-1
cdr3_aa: CVSGEGPGIDTQYF
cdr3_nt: TGTGTCAGCGGTGAAGGGCCGGGTATAGATACGCAGTATTTT

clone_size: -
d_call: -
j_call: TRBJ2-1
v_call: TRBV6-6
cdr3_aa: CASRVGSYNEQCF
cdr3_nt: TGTGCCAGTCGCGTCGGATCATACAATGAGCAGTGCTTC

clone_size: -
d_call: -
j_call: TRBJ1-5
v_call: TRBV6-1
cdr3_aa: CASNEARGGQPQHF
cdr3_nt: TGTGCTAGTAATGAAGCTCGGGGAGGTCAGCCCCAGCATTTT

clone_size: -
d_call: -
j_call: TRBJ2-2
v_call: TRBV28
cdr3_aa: CASSLIIGELFF
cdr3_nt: TGTGCCAGCAGTTTGATCATCGGGGAGCTGTTTTTT

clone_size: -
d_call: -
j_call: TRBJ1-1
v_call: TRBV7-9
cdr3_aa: CAGSLRLGQMNTEAFF
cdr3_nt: TGTGCCGGCAGCTTACGGTTGGGACAAATGAACACTGAAGCTTTCTTT

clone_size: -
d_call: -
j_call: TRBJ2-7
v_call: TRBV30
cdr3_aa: CAWRDARAGPYEQYF
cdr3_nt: TGTGCCTGGAGGGACGCCAGGGCAGGACCCTACGAGCAGTACTTC

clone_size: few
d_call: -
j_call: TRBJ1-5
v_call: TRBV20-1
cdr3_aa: CSARDGAQPQHF
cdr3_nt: TGCAGTGCTAGAGATGGAGCTCAGCCCCAGCATTTT

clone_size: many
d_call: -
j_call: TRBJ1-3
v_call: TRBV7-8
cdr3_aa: CASSLSQGIDRNTIYF
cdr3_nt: TGTGCCAGCAGCCTCAGCCAGGGGATTGATCGAAACACCATATATTTT

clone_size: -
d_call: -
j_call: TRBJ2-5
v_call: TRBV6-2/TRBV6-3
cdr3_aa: CARSHSIVRGWQETQYF
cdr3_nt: TGTGCCAGGAGTCACTCGATCGTGCGGGGCTGGCAAGAGACCCAGTATTTC

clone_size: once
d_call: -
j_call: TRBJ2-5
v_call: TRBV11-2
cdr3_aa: CVSSLFAGIQETQYF
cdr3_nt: TGTGTCAGCAGCTTATTCGCAGGAATCCAAGAGACCCAGTACTTC

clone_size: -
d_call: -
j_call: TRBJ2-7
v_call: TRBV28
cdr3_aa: CASSFQYVQYF
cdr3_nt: TGTGCCAGTAGTTTCCAGTACGTGCAGTACTTC

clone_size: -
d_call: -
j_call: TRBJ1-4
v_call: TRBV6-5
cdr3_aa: CASNYTIGPNEKLFF
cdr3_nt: TGTGCCAGCAATTACACCATAGGCCCGAATGAAAAACTGTTTTTT

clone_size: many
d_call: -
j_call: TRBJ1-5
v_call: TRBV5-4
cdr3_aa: CASSSGGGAQPQHF
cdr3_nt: TGTGCCAGCAGCTCAGGAGGGGGGGCCCAGCCCCAGCATTTT

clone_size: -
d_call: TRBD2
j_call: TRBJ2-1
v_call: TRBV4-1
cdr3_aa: CASRNLAGDPDDQFF
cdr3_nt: TGCGCCAGCAGAAATTTAGCGGGAGACCCCGATGATCAGTTCTTC

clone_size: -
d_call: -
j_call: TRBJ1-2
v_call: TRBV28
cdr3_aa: CASIRVGNGYTF
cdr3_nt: TGTGCCAGCATTAGAGTGGGGAATGGCTACACATTC

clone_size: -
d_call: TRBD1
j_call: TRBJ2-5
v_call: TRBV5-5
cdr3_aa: CDSSSPGTAETQYF
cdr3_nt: TGTGACAGCAGTTCCCCCGGGACAGCAGAGACCCAGTACTTC

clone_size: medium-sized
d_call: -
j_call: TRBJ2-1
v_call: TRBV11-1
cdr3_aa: CASSLRQYNEQFF
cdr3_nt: TGTGCCAGCAGCCTGAGACAGTACAATGAGCAGTTCTTC

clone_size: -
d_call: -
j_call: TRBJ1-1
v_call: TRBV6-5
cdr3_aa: CVSSYLGNTEAFF
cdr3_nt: TGTGTCAGTAGTTACTTAGGTAATACTGAAGCTTTCTTT

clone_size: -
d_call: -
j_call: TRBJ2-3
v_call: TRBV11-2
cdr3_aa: CASSANAVTNTQYF
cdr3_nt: TGTGCCAGCAGCGCTAACGCTGTCACAAACACGCAGTATTTT

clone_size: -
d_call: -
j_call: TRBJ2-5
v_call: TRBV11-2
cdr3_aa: CASSAGSEETQYF
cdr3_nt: TGTGCCAGCAGCGCCGGGTCGGAGGAGACCCAGTACTTC

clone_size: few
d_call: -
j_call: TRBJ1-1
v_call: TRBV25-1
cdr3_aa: CASSEERGRGYMNTEAFF
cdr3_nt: TGTGCCAGCAGTGAAGAGAGAGGGCGCGGATACATGAACACTGAAGCTTTCTTT

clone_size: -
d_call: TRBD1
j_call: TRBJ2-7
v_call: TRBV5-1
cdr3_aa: CASSLGSGTVTYEQYF
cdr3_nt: TGCGCCAGCAGCTTGGGATCGGGGACAGTTACCTACGAGCAGTACTTC

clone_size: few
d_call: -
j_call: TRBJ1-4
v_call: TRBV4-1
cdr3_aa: CTSALGPRHEKLFF
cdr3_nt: TGTACCAGCGCCCTAGGGCCTAGGCATGAAAAACTGTTTTTT

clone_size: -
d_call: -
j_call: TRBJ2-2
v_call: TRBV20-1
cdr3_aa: CSAPGRARSPGELFF
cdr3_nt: TGCAGTGCTCCGGGCAGGGCTAGGTCCCCCGGGGAGCTGTTTTTT

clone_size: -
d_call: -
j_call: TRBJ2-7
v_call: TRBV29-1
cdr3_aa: CSVLTRSAYEQYF
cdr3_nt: TGCAGCGTTCTTACCAGGAGTGCCTACGAGCAGTACTTC

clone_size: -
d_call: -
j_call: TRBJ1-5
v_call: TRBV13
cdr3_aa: CASSRGGGCNQPQRF
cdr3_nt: TGTGCCAGCAGCAGAGGGGGGGGTTGCAATCAGCCCCAGCGTTTT

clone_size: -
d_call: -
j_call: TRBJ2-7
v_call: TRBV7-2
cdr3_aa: CAGNPLAASYEQYF
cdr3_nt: TGTGCCGGCAACCCCTTAGCGGCCTCCTACGAGCAGTACTTC

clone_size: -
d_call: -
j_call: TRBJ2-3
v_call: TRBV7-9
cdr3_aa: CASSQSTLISGADTQYF
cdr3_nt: TGTGCCAGCAGCCAATCTACCCTGATTAGCGGCGCAGATACGCAGTATTTT

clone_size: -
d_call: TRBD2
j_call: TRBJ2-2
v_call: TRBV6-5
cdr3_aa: CASRYSSGAAPGELFF
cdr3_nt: TGTGCCAGCAGATACTCGAGCGGGGCGGCCCCCGGGGAGTTGTTTTTT

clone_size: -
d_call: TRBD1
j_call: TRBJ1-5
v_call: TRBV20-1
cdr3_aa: CSARDRVGASNQPQHF
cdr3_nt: TGCAGTGCTCGAGACAGGGTTGGGGCTAGCAATCAGCCCCAGCATTTT

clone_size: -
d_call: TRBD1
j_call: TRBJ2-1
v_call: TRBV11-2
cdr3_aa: CASNHPQTGSSYHEQFF
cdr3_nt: TGTGCCAGCAACCACCCGCAGACAGGGAGCTCCTACCATGAGCAGTTCTTC

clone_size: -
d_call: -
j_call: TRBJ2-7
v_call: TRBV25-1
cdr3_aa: CGCKGETYEQYF
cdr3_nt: TGTGGCTGCAAGGGAGAGACCTACGAGCAGTACTTC

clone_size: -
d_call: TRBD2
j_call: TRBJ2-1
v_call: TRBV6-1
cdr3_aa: CASSEAAAGRYNEQFF
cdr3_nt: TGTGCCAGTAGTGAAGCGGCAGCGGGGAGATACAATGAGCAGTTCTTC

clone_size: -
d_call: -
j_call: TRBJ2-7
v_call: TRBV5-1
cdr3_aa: CASSLGLAHYEQYF
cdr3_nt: TGCGCCAGCAGCTTGGGTCTAGCTCATTACGAGCAGTACTTC

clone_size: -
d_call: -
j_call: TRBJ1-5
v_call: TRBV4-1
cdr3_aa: CTSSQGPPDSPYQPQHF
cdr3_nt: TGCACCAGTAGCCAAGGGCCCCCCGACAGCCCCTATCAGCCCCAGCATTTT

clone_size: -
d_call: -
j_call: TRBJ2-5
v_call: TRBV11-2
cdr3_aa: CASSAPLGGGTGVTQYF
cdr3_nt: TGTGCCAGCAGCGCCCCACTGGGCGGTGGTACGGGAGTGACCCAGTACTTC

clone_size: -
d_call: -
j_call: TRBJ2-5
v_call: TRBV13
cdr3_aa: CASTGQWEKLGETQYF
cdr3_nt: TGTGCCAGCACTGGGCAGTGGGAAAAACTTGGAGAGACCCAGTACTTC

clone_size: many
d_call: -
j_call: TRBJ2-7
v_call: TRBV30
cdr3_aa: CAWSVGNEQYF
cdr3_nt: TGTGCCTGGAGTGTGGGTAACGAGCAGTACTTC

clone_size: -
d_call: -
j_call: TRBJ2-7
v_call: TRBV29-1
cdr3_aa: CIVGLNYEQYF
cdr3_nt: TGCATTGTTGGCCTAAACTACGAGCAGTACTTC

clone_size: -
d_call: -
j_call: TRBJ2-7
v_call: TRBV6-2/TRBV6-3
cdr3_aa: CTSGYSPGFMSGEQYF
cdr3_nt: TGTACCAGCGGTTACTCGCCAGGGTTTATGAGTGGCGAGCAGTACTTC

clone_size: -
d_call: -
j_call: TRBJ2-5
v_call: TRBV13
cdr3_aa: CTSSLAETQYF
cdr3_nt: TGTACCAGCAGTTTAGCAGAGACCCAGTACTTC

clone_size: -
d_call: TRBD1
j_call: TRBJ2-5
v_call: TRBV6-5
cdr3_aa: CVSSYAGTGVETQYF
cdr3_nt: TGTGTTAGCAGTTACGCCGGGACAGGAGTAGAGACCCAGTACTTC

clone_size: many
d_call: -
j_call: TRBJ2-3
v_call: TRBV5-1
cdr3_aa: CASSFQSSTDTQYF
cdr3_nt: TGCGCCAGCAGCTTTCAATCTAGCACAGATACGCAGTATTTT

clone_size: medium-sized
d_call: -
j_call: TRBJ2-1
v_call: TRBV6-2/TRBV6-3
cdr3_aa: CASSSSETNEQFF
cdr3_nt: TGTGCCAGCAGTTCCAGCGAGACCAATGAGCAGTTCTTC

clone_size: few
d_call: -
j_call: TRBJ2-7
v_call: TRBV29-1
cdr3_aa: CSVAPTIENYEQYF
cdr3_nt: TGCAGCGTTGCCCCGACTATCGAGAACTACGAGCAATACTTC

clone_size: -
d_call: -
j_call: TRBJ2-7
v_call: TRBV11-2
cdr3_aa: CASGVQGLRYEHYF
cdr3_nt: TGTGCCAGCGGTGTACAGGGACTACGATACGAGCACTACTTC

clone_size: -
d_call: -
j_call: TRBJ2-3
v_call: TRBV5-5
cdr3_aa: CVSSLSDQGADTQYF
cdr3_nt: TGTGTCAGCAGCCTGAGCGACCAAGGGGCAGATACGCAGTATTTT

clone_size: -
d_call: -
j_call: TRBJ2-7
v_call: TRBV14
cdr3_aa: CASSYRSPPYEQHF
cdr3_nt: TGTGCCAGCAGCTACCGGTCCCCACCCTATGAGCAGCACTTC

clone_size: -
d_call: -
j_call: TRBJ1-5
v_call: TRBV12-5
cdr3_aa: CASGFLQPGTDTQHF
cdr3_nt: TGTGCTAGTGGTTTCCTTCAGCCGGGTACAGATACGCAGCATTTT

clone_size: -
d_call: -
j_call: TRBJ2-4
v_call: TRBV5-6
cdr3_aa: CASSLWGVKNIQYF
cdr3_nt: TGTGCCAGCAGCTTGTGGGGGGTCAAAAATATTCAGTATTTC

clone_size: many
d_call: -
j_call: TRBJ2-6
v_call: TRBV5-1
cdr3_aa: CASSLRHSGANVLTF
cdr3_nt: TGCGCCAGCAGCTTGAGGCACTCTGGGGCCAACGTCCTGACTTTC